The rows below give T cell receptor beta chains drawn from one sample of a study of shared clonotypes between healthy human individuals. Data came from immunoSEQ multiplex PCR; TCRdb stores just in-frame clones and leaves some out. The sample has 2 million to 2.5 million clones, under 95% seen once; the top ten hold roughly 0.34%. Sequencing was done on a sample of naive CD4+ T cells from PBMCs. The receptor set was obtained from a man between 18 and 35 years old in good health. Some clones in this sample may be carry-over from other donors' samples. Each CDR3 is given with its conserved first and last residue. Fields, in order: CDR3 DNA, CDR3 protein, clone size, V gene, D gene, J gene. A D gene is named only where the DNA matches it firmly. Not all rows give a size; the values are once, few, many and, for expanded clones, a class.

cdr3_nt: TGTGCCAGCAGCCCCCGGGACGGATTGAGCTCCTACGAGCAGTACTTC
cdr3_aa: CASSPRDGLSSYEQYF
clone_size: NA
v_call: TRBV28
d_call: NA
j_call: TRBJ2-7

cdr3_nt: TGCGCCAGCAGCCCCGGGACTAGCGTGATTGAGCAGTTCTTC
cdr3_aa: CASSPGTSVIEQFF
clone_size: few
v_call: TRBV5-1
d_call: TRBD2
j_call: TRBJ2-1

cdr3_nt: TGTGCCAGCAGCTTACGGCAGCGCTCCTACAATGAGCAGTTCTTC
cdr3_aa: CASSLRQRSYNEQFF
clone_size: NA
v_call: TRBV5-6
d_call: NA
j_call: TRBJ2-1

cdr3_nt: TGTGCCAGCAGCTTAATAGATAGTTACAGTCAAAACATTCAGTACTTC
cdr3_aa: CASSLIDSYSQNIQYF
clone_size: NA
v_call: TRBV11-2
d_call: NA
j_call: TRBJ2-4

cdr3_nt: TGCGCCAGCAGCCAAGTGGGGGCAGGGGAGGGTGGCGAGCAGTACTTC
cdr3_aa: CASSQVGAGEGGEQYF
clone_size: NA
v_call: TRBV4-1
d_call: NA
j_call: TRBJ2-7

cdr3_nt: TGCGCCAGCAGCCAGGGTTCCTTAGCGGGAGGGCCTCGGAACATTCAGTACTTC
cdr3_aa: CASSQGSLAGGPRNIQYF
clone_size: NA
v_call: TRBV5-4
d_call: TRBD2
j_call: TRBJ2-4

cdr3_nt: TGTGCCAGCAGCGTAGTGGTGAACACTGAAGCTTTCTTT
cdr3_aa: CASSVVVNTEAFF
clone_size: NA
v_call: TRBV9
d_call: NA
j_call: TRBJ1-1

cdr3_nt: TGTGCCAGCAGCCAAGATCTTGGATACGCGGACTCCTACAATGAGCAGTTCTTC
cdr3_aa: CASSQDLGYADSYNEQFF
clone_size: NA
v_call: TRBV14
d_call: NA
j_call: TRBJ2-1

cdr3_nt: TGTGCCAGCAAAGGGGACAGTAAGTCCTACGAGCAGTACTTC
cdr3_aa: CASKGDSKSYEQYF
clone_size: NA
v_call: TRBV2
d_call: TRBD1
j_call: TRBJ2-7

cdr3_nt: TGTGCCAGCAGCCGCCCGGTCGGAACTCAGCAGTACTTC
cdr3_aa: CASSRPVGTQQYF
clone_size: NA
v_call: TRBV7-2
d_call: NA
j_call: TRBJ2-7

cdr3_nt: TGTGCCAGCTCACCCTCAGGGGTGGTCGGAAACTACGAGCAGTACTTC
cdr3_aa: CASSPSGVVGNYEQYF
clone_size: NA
v_call: TRBV18
d_call: NA
j_call: TRBJ2-7

cdr3_nt: TGTGCCAGCAGCTACCCCGGGGGTAGCGGGCGCCGTATGTACTTC
cdr3_aa: CASSYPGGSGRRMYF
clone_size: NA
v_call: TRBV6-6
d_call: TRBD2
j_call: TRBJ2-7

cdr3_nt: TGTGCCTGGAGTGCCTCTAGCGGGAAATGGAACGGGGAGCTGTTTTTT
cdr3_aa: CAWSASSGKWNGELFF
clone_size: NA
v_call: TRBV30
d_call: TRBD2
j_call: TRBJ2-2

cdr3_nt: TGTGCCACCCAATCTTTTTCTGAAGCTTTCTTT
cdr3_aa: CATQSFSEAFF
clone_size: NA
v_call: TRBV27
d_call: NA
j_call: TRBJ1-1

cdr3_nt: TGTGCCAGCTCTCCCACCGATACCGGGGGGGATACTGAAGCTTTCTTT
cdr3_aa: CASSPTDTGGDTEAFF
clone_size: NA
v_call: TRBV18
d_call: NA
j_call: TRBJ1-1

cdr3_nt: TGTGCCAGCAGCCCGAGGCTCGAAGCAGCCTACGAGCAGTACTTC
cdr3_aa: CASSPRLEAAYEQYF
clone_size: NA
v_call: TRBV9
d_call: NA
j_call: TRBJ2-7

cdr3_nt: TGTGCCAGCAGCAAAGAGTGGGCCTGTCGCCTAGGCTACACCTTC
cdr3_aa: CASSKEWACRLGYTF
clone_size: NA
v_call: TRBV21-1
d_call: NA
j_call: TRBJ1-2

cdr3_nt: TGCAGTGCTAGTCGACCGGGACAGGGGTACTTT
cdr3_aa: CSASRPGQGYF
clone_size: NA
v_call: TRBV20-1
d_call: TRBD1
j_call: TRBJ1-6

cdr3_nt: TGTGCCATCAGCGACTACTCGGGAGGGATCACTGAAGCTTTCTTT
cdr3_aa: CAISDYSGGITEAFF
clone_size: NA
v_call: TRBV10-3
d_call: NA
j_call: TRBJ1-1

cdr3_nt: TGTGCCAGCGCGCTCCGCTCGGGGGCCAAAAACATTCAGTACTTC
cdr3_aa: CASALRSGAKNIQYF
clone_size: NA
v_call: TRBV28
d_call: NA
j_call: TRBJ2-4

cdr3_nt: TGTGCCAGCAGCCCTCGACGGAATAATTCACCCCTCCACTTT
cdr3_aa: CASSPRRNNSPLHF
clone_size: NA
v_call: TRBV9
d_call: NA
j_call: TRBJ1-6

cdr3_nt: TGTGCCTGGACCCCTTTAGAGGTGAACACTGAAGCTTTCTTT
cdr3_aa: CAWTPLEVNTEAFF
clone_size: NA
v_call: TRBV30
d_call: NA
j_call: TRBJ1-1

cdr3_nt: TGTGCCAGCAGCCTACATTCGCAACAGGGTTTCGCTTTCTTT
cdr3_aa: CASSLHSQQGFAFF
clone_size: NA
v_call: TRBV5-8
d_call: NA
j_call: TRBJ1-1

cdr3_nt: TGTGCCGGGACAGGGACCTACGAGCAGTACTTC
cdr3_aa: CAGTGTYEQYF
clone_size: NA
v_call: TRBV30
d_call: TRBD1
j_call: TRBJ2-7

cdr3_nt: TGTGCCAGCAGCTCGGGACGGTGGGGGCCCCAGCATTTT
cdr3_aa: CASSSGRWGPQHF
clone_size: NA
v_call: TRBV5-6
d_call: NA
j_call: TRBJ1-5

cdr3_nt: TGTGCCAGTAGTACGACAGGGGTATGGGAGCAGTACTTC
cdr3_aa: CASSTTGVWEQYF
clone_size: NA
v_call: TRBV19
d_call: TRBD1
j_call: TRBJ2-7

cdr3_nt: TGTGCCAGCAGCGTAGTTTGGGGGCCCGACCCCAAACTGTTTTTT
cdr3_aa: CASSVVWGPDPKLFF
clone_size: once
v_call: TRBV9
d_call: NA
j_call: TRBJ1-4

cdr3_nt: TGTGCCATCAGTGACGACGGCGGGAGCACAGATACGCAGTATTTT
cdr3_aa: CAISDDGGSTDTQYF
clone_size: NA
v_call: TRBV10-3
d_call: NA
j_call: TRBJ2-3

cdr3_nt: TGTGCAAGTCGCTTGGGGGGGGTACAACAGCCCCAGCATTTT
cdr3_aa: CASRLGGVQQPQHF
clone_size: NA
v_call: TRBV12-2
d_call: NA
j_call: TRBJ1-5

cdr3_nt: TGCGCCAGCAGCCAAGACGTCACAGGACTAGCGGGTCCTAGCACAGATACGCAGTATTTT
cdr3_aa: CASSQDVTGLAGPSTDTQYF
clone_size: NA
v_call: TRBV4-1
d_call: TRBD2
j_call: TRBJ2-3

cdr3_nt: TGTGCCAGCAGCGTCTCCGGGACACCAGCCAAAAACATTCAGTACTTC
cdr3_aa: CASSVSGTPAKNIQYF
clone_size: NA
v_call: TRBV9
d_call: NA
j_call: TRBJ2-4

cdr3_nt: TGTGCCAGCAGCCAAGCGACAGGGGGGCCCTCGGCTTTCTTT
cdr3_aa: CASSQATGGPSAFF
clone_size: NA
v_call: TRBV7-9
d_call: TRBD1
j_call: TRBJ1-1

cdr3_nt: TGTGCCAGCAGCAAACAGGCAACTAATGAAAAACTGTTTTTT
cdr3_aa: CASSKQATNEKLFF
clone_size: NA
v_call: TRBV6-6
d_call: NA
j_call: TRBJ1-4

cdr3_nt: TGTGCCAGCAGCTCAACCACAGCGGGAGAGGGGGGAGGAGAGACCCAGTACTTC
cdr3_aa: CASSSTTAGEGGGETQYF
clone_size: once
v_call: TRBV11-2
d_call: TRBD2
j_call: TRBJ2-5

cdr3_nt: TGCGCCAGCAGCTTTGGGACAGCAGCCCAAGAGACCCAGTACTTC
cdr3_aa: CASSFGTAAQETQYF
clone_size: NA
v_call: TRBV5-1
d_call: TRBD1
j_call: TRBJ2-5

cdr3_nt: TGTGCCAGCAGCTCGGGGACAGGGCCCAATAGCAATCAGCCCCAGCATTTT
cdr3_aa: CASSSGTGPNSNQPQHF
clone_size: once
v_call: TRBV5-8
d_call: TRBD1
j_call: TRBJ1-5

cdr3_nt: TGTGCCAGCAGTGCGGGGACAGGGCCCCAGCCCCAGCATTTT
cdr3_aa: CASSAGTGPQPQHF
clone_size: NA
v_call: TRBV27
d_call: TRBD1
j_call: TRBJ1-5

cdr3_nt: TGTGCCAGCAGCTCCCAGACGGTCTATGGCTACACCTTC
cdr3_aa: CASSSQTVYGYTF
clone_size: NA
v_call: TRBV9
d_call: NA
j_call: TRBJ1-2

cdr3_nt: TGTGCCAGCAGCGTACAGAATTACGGTTCCTCTGGAAACACCATATATTTT
cdr3_aa: CASSVQNYGSSGNTIYF
clone_size: NA
v_call: TRBV9
d_call: NA
j_call: TRBJ1-3

cdr3_nt: TGTGCCAGCTCACCAGGTTTGGACCTCCTTAATCAGGTCTTC
cdr3_aa: CASSPGLDLLNQVF
clone_size: NA
v_call: TRBV18
d_call: NA
j_call: TRBJ2-1